These 2 T cell receptor beta chains originate from one sample sequenced in a study of cytomegalovirus exposure and HLA in healthy donors. With 60 Vbeta and 13 Jbeta primers, the PCR was carried out. Clones were read by immunoSEQ multiplex PCR, and TCRdb kept only the in-frame ones, dropping some. This table has 200,000 or so clones, about 88% appearing once. The sequenced sample was PBMCs. The receptor source for this set is a girl under three years old in good health and CMV-seronegative.

V is TRBV19 and J is TRBJ2-1; D remains unclear. Germline V CDR1 and CDR2: LNHDA, SQIVND (reference sequence). The CDR3 runs to 14 residues. With 4 bases removed from V and 1 base from J, the gap between germline ends came to 8 bases. DNA of the CDR3: TGTGCCAGTAGTACCGTGCTATCCTACAATGAGCAGTTCTTC. Translated: CASSTVLSYNEQFF.

This clone was observed a single time. The rearrangement joins TRBV9 to TRBJ2-2; D possibly corresponds to TRBD2 (5 bases). The CDR3 has 12 amino acids. V was trimmed by 5 bases and J by 8 bases, leaving 10 bases between them. Germline values: CDR1 SGDLS, CDR2 YYNGEE. The CDR3 loop is CASSQEVGELFF. As DNA, the CDR3 is TGTGCCAGCAGTCAGGAGGTAGGGGAGCTGTTTTTT.